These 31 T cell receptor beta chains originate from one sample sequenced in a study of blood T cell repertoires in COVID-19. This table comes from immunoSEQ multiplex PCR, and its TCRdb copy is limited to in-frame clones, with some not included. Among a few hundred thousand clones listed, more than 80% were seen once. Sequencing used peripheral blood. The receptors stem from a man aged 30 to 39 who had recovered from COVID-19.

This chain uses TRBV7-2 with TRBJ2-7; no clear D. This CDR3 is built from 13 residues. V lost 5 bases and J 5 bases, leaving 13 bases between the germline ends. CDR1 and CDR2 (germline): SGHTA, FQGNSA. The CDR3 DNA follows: TGTGCCAGCAGCCTTATCGCCGGAGACGAGCAGTACTTC. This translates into CASSLIAGDEQYF.

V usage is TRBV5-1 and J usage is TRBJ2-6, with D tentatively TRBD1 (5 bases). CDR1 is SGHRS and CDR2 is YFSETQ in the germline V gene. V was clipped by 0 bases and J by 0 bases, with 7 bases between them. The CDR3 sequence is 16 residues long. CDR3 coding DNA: TGCGCCAGCAGCTTGGACAGGATCTCTGGGGCCAACGTCCTGACTTTC. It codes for CASSLDRISGANVLTF.

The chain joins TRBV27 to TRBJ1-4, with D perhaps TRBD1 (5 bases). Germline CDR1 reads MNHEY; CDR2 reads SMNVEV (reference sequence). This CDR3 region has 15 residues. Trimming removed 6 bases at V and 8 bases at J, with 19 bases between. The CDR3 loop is CASREGWDFGEKLFF. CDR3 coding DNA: TGTGCCAGCAGGGAGGGGTGGGACTTTGGGGAAAAACTGTTTTTT.

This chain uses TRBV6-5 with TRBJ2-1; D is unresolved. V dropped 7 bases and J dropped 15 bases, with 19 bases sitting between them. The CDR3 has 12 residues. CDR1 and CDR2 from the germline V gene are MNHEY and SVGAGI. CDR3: CASMLADVDWFF. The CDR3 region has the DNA TGTGCCAGCATGTTAGCCGACGTCGATTGGTTCTTC.

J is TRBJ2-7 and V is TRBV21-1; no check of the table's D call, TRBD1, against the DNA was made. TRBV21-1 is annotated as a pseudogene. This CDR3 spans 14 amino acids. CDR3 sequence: CASTTDRSSYEQYF. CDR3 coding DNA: TGTGCCAGCACCACGGACAGATCCTCCTACGAGCAGTACTTC.

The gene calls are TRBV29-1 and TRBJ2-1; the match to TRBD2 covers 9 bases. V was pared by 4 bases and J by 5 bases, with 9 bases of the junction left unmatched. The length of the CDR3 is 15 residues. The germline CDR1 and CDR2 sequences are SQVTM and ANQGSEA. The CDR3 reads CSVGSASGVDNEQFF. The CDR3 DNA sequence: TGCAGCGTTGGAAGTGCTAGCGGGGTGGACAATGAGCAGTTCTTC.

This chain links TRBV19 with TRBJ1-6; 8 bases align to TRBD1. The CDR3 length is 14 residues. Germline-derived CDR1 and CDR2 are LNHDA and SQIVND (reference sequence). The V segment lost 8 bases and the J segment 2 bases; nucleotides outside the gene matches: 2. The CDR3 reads CASADRAYNSPLHF. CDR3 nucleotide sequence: TGTGCCAGTGCGGACAGGGCCTATAATTCACCCCTCCACTTT. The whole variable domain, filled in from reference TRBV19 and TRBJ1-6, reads DGGITQSPKYLFRKEGQNVTLSCEQNLNHDAMYWYRQDPGQGLRLIYYSQIVNDFQKGDIAEGYSVSREKKESFPLTVTSAQKNPTAFYLCASADRAYNSPLHFGNGTRLTVT.

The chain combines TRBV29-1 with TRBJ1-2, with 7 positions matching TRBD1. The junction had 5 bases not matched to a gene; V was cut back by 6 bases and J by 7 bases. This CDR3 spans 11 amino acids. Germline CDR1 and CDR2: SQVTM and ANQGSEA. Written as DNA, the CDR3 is TGCAGCGTGACAGGGCAGGGTGGCTACACCTTC. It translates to CSVTGQGGYTF.

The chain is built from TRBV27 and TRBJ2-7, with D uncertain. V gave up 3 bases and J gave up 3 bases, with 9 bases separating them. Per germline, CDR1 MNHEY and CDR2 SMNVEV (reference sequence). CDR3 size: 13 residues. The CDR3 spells CASSLAEYYEQYF. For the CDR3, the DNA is TGTGCCAGCAGTTTGGCAGAATACTACGAGCAGTACTTC.

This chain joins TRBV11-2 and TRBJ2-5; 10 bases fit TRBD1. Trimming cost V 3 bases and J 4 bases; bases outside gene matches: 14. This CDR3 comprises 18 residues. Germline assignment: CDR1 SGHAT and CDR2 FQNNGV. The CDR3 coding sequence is TGTGCCAGCAGCTTCATCGACAGGGGGCTTCCCACCTTAGAGACCCAGTACTTC. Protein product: CASSFIDRGLPTLETQYF.

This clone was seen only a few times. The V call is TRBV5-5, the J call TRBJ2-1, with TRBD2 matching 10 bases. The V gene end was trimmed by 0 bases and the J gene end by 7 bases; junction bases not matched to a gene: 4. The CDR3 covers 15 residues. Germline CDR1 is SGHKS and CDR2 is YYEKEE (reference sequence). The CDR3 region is CASSLGAGGQNEQFF. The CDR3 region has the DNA TGTGCCAGCAGCTTGGGAGCGGGGGGGCAAAATGAGCAGTTCTTC. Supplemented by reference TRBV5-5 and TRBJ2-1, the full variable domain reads DAGVTQSPTHLIKTRGQQVTLRCSPISGHKSVSWYQQVLGQGPQFIFQYYEKEERGRGNFPDRFSARQFPNYSSELNVNALLLGDSALYLCASSLGAGGQNEQFFGPGTRLTVL.

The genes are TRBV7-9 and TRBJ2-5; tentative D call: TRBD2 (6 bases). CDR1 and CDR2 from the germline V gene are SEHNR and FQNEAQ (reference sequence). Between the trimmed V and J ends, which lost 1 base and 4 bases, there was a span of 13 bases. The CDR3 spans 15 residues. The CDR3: CASSLERLARETQYF. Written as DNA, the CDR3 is TGTGCCAGCAGCTTAGAACGTCTAGCGAGAGAGACCCAGTACTTC.

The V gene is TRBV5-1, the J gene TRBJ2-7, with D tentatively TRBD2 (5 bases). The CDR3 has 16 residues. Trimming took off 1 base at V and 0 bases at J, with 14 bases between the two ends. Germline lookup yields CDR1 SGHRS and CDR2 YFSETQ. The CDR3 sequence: CASSLIRAAGSYEQYF. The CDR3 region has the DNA TGCGCCAGCAGCTTGATACGAGCGGCGGGCTCCTACGAGCAGTACTTC.

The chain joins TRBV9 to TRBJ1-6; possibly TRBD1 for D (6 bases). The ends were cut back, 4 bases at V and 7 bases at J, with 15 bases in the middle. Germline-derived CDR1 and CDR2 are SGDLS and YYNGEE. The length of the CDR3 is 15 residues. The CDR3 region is CASSIRGALNSPLHF. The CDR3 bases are TGTGCCAGCAGCATTCGGGGGGCTTTGAATTCACCCCTCCACTTT.

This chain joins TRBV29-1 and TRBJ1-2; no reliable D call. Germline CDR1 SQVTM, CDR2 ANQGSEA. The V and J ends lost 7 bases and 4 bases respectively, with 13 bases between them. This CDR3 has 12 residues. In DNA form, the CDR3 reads TGCAGCGCCAGACGGGAGCTCTATGGCTACACCTTC. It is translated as CSARRELYGYTF.

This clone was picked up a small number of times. The CDR3 DNA is TGTGCCACCCTCCAGGGGTTAGGGAACACTGAAGCTTTCTTT. Translation gives CATLQGLGNTEAFF. The rearrangement uses TRBV6-5 and TRBJ1-1, with D maybe TRBD1 (6 bases). The CDR3 is 14 residues long. Germline V gene lookup returns CDR1 MNHEY and CDR2 SVGAGI. The V end was cut by 10 bases, the J end by 1 base, with 16 bases between.

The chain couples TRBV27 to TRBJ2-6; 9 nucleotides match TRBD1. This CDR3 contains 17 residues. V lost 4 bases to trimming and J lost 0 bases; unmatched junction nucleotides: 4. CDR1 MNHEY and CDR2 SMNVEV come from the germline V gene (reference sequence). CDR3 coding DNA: TGTGCCAGCAGTTCGGACAGGGGCCTCTCTGGGGCCAACGTCCTGACTTTC. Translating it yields CASSSDRGLSGANVLTF.

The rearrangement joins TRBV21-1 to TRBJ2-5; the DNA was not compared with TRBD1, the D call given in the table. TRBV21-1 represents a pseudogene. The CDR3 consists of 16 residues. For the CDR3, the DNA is TGTGCCAGCAGCAAAGCCCGGACAGGGGGCGCAGAGACCCAGTACTTC. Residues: CASSKARTGGAETQYF.

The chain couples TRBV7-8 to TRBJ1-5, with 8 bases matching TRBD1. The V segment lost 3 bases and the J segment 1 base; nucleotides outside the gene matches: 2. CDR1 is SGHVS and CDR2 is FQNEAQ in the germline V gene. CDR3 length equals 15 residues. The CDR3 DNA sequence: TGTGCCAGCAGCTTGAGGACAGGGAGCAATCAGCCCCAGCATTTT. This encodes CASSLRTGSNQPQHF.

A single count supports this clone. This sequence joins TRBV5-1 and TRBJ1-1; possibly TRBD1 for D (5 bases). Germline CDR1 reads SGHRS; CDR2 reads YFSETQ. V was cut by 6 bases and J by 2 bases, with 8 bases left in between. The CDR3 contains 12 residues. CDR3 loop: CASTTGNTEAFF. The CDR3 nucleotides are TGCGCCAGCACTACAGGTAACACTGAAGCTTTCTTT. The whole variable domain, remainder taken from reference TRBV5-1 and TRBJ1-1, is KAGVTQTPRYLIKTRGQQVTLSCSPISGHRSVSWYQQTPGQGLQFLFEYFSETQRNKGNFPGRFSGRQFSNSRSEMNVSTLELGDSALYLCASTTGNTEAFFGQGTRLTVV.

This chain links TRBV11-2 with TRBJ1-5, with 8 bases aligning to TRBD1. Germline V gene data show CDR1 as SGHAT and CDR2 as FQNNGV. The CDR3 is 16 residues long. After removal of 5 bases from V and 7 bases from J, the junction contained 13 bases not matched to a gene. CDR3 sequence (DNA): TGTGCCAGCAGCCAGGGGGCAGGCGATAGGGGACAGCCCCAGCATTTT. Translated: CASSQGAGDRGQPQHF.

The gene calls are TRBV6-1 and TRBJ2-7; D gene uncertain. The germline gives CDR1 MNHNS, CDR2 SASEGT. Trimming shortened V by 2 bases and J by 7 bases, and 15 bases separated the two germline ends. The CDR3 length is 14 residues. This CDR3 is CASSEIPHSGEQYF. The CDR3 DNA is TGTGCCAGCAGTGAAATCCCACACTCCGGGGAGCAGTACTTC.

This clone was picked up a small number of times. The CDR3 DNA is TGTGCCAGCAGCTTTCGACTAGCGGGGTCCGATGAGCAGTTCTTC. Residues: CASSFRLAGSDEQFF. The V and J genes are TRBV5-4 and TRBJ2-1; 11 bases align to TRBD2. This CDR3 is built from 15 residues. The V segment lost 2 bases and the J segment 8 bases; nucleotides outside the gene matches: 6. Germline V gene sequence: CDR1 SGHNT, CDR2 YYREEE (reference sequence). The full variable domain, with the rest looked up from reference TRBV5-4 and TRBJ2-1, is ETGVTQSPTHLIKTRGQQVTLRCSSQSGHNTVSWYQQALGQGPQFIFQYYREEENGRGNFPPRFSGLQFPNYSSELNVNALELDDSALYLCASSFRLAGSDEQFFGPGTRLTVL.

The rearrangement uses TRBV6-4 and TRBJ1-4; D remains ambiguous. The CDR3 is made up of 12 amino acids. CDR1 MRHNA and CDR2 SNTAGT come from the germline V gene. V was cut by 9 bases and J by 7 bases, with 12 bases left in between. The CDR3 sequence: CARTRIGEKLFF. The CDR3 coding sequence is TGTGCCAGGACCAGGATCGGTGAAAAACTGTTTTTT.

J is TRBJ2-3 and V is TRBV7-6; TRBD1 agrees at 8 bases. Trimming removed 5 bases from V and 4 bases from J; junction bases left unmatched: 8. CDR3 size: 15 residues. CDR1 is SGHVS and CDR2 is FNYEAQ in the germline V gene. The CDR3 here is CASSQHRGLADTQYF. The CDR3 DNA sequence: TGTGCCAGCAGCCAGCACAGGGGGTTGGCAGATACGCAGTATTTT.

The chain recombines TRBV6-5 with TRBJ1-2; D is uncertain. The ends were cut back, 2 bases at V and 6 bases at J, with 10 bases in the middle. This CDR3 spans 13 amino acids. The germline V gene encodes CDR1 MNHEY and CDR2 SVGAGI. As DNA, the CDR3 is TGTGCCAGCAGTTACACGGCAGGCCATGGCTACACCTTC. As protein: CASSYTAGHGYTF.

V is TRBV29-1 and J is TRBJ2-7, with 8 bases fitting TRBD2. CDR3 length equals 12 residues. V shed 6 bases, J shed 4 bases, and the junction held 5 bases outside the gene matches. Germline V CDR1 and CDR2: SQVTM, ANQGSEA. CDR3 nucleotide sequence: TGCAGCGTAGGCGGGGGGCGTTACGAGCAGTACTTC. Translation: CSVGGGRYEQYF.

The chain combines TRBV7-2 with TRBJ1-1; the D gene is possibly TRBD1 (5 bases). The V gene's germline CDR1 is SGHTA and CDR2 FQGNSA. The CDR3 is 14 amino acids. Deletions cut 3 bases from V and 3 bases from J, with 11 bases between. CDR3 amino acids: CASSFFLGDTEAFF. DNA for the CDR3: TGTGCCAGCAGCTTTTTCTTAGGGGACACTGAAGCTTTCTTT. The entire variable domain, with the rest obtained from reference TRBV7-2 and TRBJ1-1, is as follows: GAGVSQSPSNKVTEKGKDVELRCDPISGHTALYWYRQSLGQGLEFLIYFQGNSAPDKSGLPSDRFSAERTGGSVSTLTIQRTQQEDSAVYLCASSFFLGDTEAFFGQGTRLTVV.

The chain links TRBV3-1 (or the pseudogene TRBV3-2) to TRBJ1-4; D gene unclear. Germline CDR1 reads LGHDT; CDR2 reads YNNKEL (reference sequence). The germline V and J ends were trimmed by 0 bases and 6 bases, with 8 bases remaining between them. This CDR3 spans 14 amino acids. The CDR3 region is CASSQDPRDEKLFF. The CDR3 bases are TGTGCCAGCAGCCAAGACCCCCGGGATGAAAAACTGTTTTTT.

CDR3 sequence (DNA): TGTGCCAGCAGTGACTTGTATAGCAATCAGCCCCAGCATTTT. Amino acid sequence: CASSDLYSNQPQHF. The rearrangement links TRBV6-2 or TRBV6-3 to TRBJ1-5; D gene uncertain. This CDR3 is built from 14 residues. Trimming removed 5 bases at V and 0 bases at J, with 8 bases between. CDR1 MNHEY and CDR2 SVGEGT come from the germline V gene.

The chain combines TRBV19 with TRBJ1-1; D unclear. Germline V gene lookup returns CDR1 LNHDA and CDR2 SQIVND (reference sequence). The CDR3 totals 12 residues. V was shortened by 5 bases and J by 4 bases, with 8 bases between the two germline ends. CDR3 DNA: TGTGCCAGTAGTTCGCGGGTCACTGAAGCTTTCTTT. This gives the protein CASSSRVTEAFF. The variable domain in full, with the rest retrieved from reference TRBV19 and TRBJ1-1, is DGGITQSPKYLFRKEGQNVTLSCEQNLNHDAMYWYRQDPGQGLRLIYYSQIVNDFQKGDIAEGYSVSREKKESFPLTVTSAQKNPTAFYLCASSSRVTEAFFGQGTRLTVV.